A selection of T cell receptor beta chains follows, all from one sample in a study of blood T cell repertoires in COVID-19. Assay used: immunoSEQ multiplex PCR; TCRdb lists only in-frame clones, some missing. The sample holds about 28,000 clones, roughly 84% seen once. The sample consisted of peripheral blood. All receptors derive from a man aged 65-85 years with active COVID-19. The CDR3 runs from the conserved cysteine through the conserved F or W. A D gene is named only where the DNA matches it firmly. For some rows the clone size is stated as once, few or many, or as a class when expanded; others skip it.

j_call d_call v_call clone_size cdr3_nt cdr3_aa
TRBJ1-1 TRBD1 TRBV6-5 . TGTGCCAGCAGAAGGGACAGGGATACCGGTGAAGCTTTCTTT CASRRDRDTGEAFF
TRBJ2-3 . TRBV5-1 . TGCGCCAGCAGCTTGGGCAGATCAGATACGCAGTATTTT CASSLGRSDTQYF
TRBJ1-6 TRBD1 TRBV28 . TGTGCCAGCAGCAGACAGGGAAATTCACCCCTCCACTTT CASSRQGNSPLHF
TRBJ2-7 TRBD1 TRBV6-1 . TGTGCCAGCAGTGAAGCGGGAACAGGGGCGTCCTACGAGCAGTACTTC CASSEAGTGASYEQYF
TRBJ2-7 . TRBV11-3 . TGTGCCAGCAGCTTCGGTAGAGGACAACAGGTCTACGAGCAGTACTTC CASSFGRGQQVYEQYF
TRBJ2-1 . TRBV2 . TGTGCCAGCTGGACAGAATACAATGAGCAGTTCTTC CASWTEYNEQFF
TRBJ1-5 . TRBV7-8 . TGTGCCAGCAGCCCCTCGGGGGGGCAGCCCCAGCATTTT CASSPSGGQPQHF
TRBJ2-2 TRBD2 TRBV2 . TGTGCCAGCACCACCTCACAAGGACTAGCCAACACCGGGGAGCTGTTTTTT CASTTSQGLANTGELFF
TRBJ2-2 TRBD1 TRBV28 . TGTGCCAGCAGTCACCTCCCGGGACAGGGGGCAGCCGGGGAGCTGTTTTTT CASSHLPGQGAAGELFF
TRBJ2-3 TRBD2 TRBV7-2 . TGTGCCAGCAGCTTATCAGCGGGGGGGGAATCAGATACGCAGTATTTT CASSLSAGGESDTQYF
TRBJ1-2 TRBD1 TRBV4-1 . TGCGCCAGCAGCCCCGGGACAGGGAAAAACTATGGCTACACCTTC CASSPGTGKNYGYTF
TRBJ1-1 TRBD1 TRBV6-5 . TGTGCCAGCAGTTCGACAGGGTACACTGAAGCTTTCTTT CASSSTGYTEAFF
TRBJ2-3 TRBD1 TRBV12-3/TRBV12-4 . TGTGCCAGCAGCTCTTCAGGACAGGGGTATTTT CASSSSGQGYF
TRBJ1-1 . TRBV13 . TGTGCCAGCAGCTGGGCTAGTTGGAGGAGCACTGAAGCTTTCTTT CASSWASWRSTEAFF
TRBJ1-1 . TRBV27 . TGTGCCAGCTCGTATGGGAGCCCGGGGGCTGAAGCTTTCTTT CASSYGSPGAEAFF
TRBJ1-6 TRBD1 TRBV19 . TGTGCCAGTAAATCCGGGACAGGGGGCTCACCCCTCCACTTT CASKSGTGGSPLHF
TRBJ1-2 . TRBV5-4 few TGTGCCAGCAGCTTGGTAGGGGCGGAATATGGCTACACCTTC CASSLVGAEYGYTF